This entry lists 10 T cell receptor beta chains sequenced from one sample in a study of T-cell memory formation after mild COVID-19 (dated by TCRdb to 2020 to 2023). Preparation of the library involved 5' RACE. The listed sequencing device is Illumina NovaSeq 6000. TCRdb ran its own pipeline on the public reads, namely fastp trimming at Q25 and MiXCR clone calling, and kept in-frame beta chains. Merged by CDR3 protein, the rows form single entries marked with the most common genes and DNA. The sample has 550,000 to 600,000 distinct CDR3 sequences on record, roughly 21% of them singletons. The biggest ten clones account for approximately 8% of the sample. The sequenced sample consisted of PBMCs or a T cell subset sorted from them (not recorded which). Receptors originate from an adult woman who had mild COVID-19 (a few samples of this study predate the infection). The sample titles of this study are shuffled in the database, so cell type and time point are left out; the donor was told from shared clones.

This clonotype was counted many times. The chain joins TRBV9 to TRBJ2-7; 10 bases agree with TRBD2. J gave up 2 bases and V 3 bases, and 8 bases lay outside the gene matches. The CDR3 totals 16 residues. Per germline, CDR1 SGDLS and CDR2 YYNGEE. CDR3: CASSAIGTSATYEQYF. CDR3 in DNA: TGTGCCAGCAGCGCAATCGGGACTAGCGCTACCTACGAGCAGTACTTC.

This clonotype was recorded at least ten times. The rearrangement links TRBV27 to TRBJ2-2, with a tentative D call TRBD2 (6 bases). V shed 3 bases and J shed 6 bases, with 14 bases lying between them. Per the germline V gene, CDR1 is MNHEY and CDR2 is SMNVEV (reference sequence). The CDR3 covers 15 residues. In DNA form, the CDR3 reads TGTGCCAGCAGTTTTGGCCAGGGACTTCCCGGGGAGCTGTTTTTT. Its protein product is CASSFGQGLPGELFF.

This CDR3 is CASSDWDSDGYTF. In nucleotides, the CDR3 is TGTGCCAGCAGCGATTGGGACAGCGATGGCTACACCTTC. The chain combines TRBV7-3 with TRBJ1-2, with 7 bases identical to TRBD1. V lost 5 bases to trimming and J lost 6 bases; unmatched junction nucleotides: 6. CDR3 size: 13 residues. Germline V gene lookup returns CDR1 SGHTA and CDR2 FQGTGA.

The chain joins TRBV7-9 to TRBJ2-4, with D hard to call. Germline V gene lookup returns CDR1 SEHNR and CDR2 FQNEAQ (reference sequence). The CDR3 totals 11 residues. Trimming removed 8 bases from V and 14 bases from J, with 16 bases in between. The DNA for the CDR3 is TGTGCCAGCGGTCTCGGGCCAACCGAGTACTTC. This codes for CASGLGPTEYF. Based on the CDR3 plus reference TRBV7-9 and TRBJ2-4, the full variable domain is DTGVSQNPRHKITKRGQNVTFRCDPISEHNRLYWYRQTLGQGPEFLTYFQNEAQLEKSRLLSDRFSAERPKGSFSTLEIQRTEQGDSAMYLCASGLGPTEYFGAGTRLSVL.

This chain connects TRBV7-6 to TRBJ2-2; the match to TRBD1 covers 10 bases. The J segment lost 7 bases and the V segment lost 5 bases, leaving 10 bases of the junction unmatched. This CDR3 is built from 16 residues. Germline loops: CDR1 SGHVS, CDR2 FNYEAQ. CDR3 sequence reads: CASSPTETGGYGELFF. The DNA for the CDR3 is TGTGCCAGCAGCCCTACCGAGACAGGGGGCTACGGGGAGCTGTTTTTT.

This sequence joins TRBV7-6 and TRBJ2-1; D is unclear. V was clipped by 1 base and J by 2 bases, with 9 bases between them. Germline values: CDR1 SGHVS, CDR2 FNYEAQ. The CDR3 runs 15 residues. Here the CDR3 reads CASSLEDRPYNEQFF. CDR3 coding DNA: TGTGCCAGCAGCTTAGAAGACCGCCCCTACAATGAGCAGTTCTTC.

This clonotype was seen a handful of times. The chain joins TRBV5-1 to TRBJ2-5, with D possibly called TRBD1 or TRBD2 (5 bases each). The V end was cut by 3 bases, the J end by 5 bases, with 20 bases between. The CDR3 sequence is 16 residues long. Per the germline V gene, CDR1 is SGHRS and CDR2 is YFSETQ. CDR3 DNA: TGCGCCAGCAGCTGGAACACCGGGACGGCTACTGAGACCCAGTACTTC. Translated: CASSWNTGTATETQYF.

In its sample, this clonotype was seen many times. V gene TRBV11-2 combines with J gene TRBJ2-7; D gene ambiguous. The V end lost 5 bases, the J end lost 10 bases, and 15 bases lay between the germline ends. Per the germline V gene, CDR1 is SGHAT and CDR2 is FQNNGV. The CDR3 extends over 12 amino acids. As DNA, the CDR3 is TGTGCCAGCAGCCCGACTCTACGAGAACAGTACTTC. It specifies CASSPTLREQYF. The entire variable domain, with the rest obtained from reference TRBV11-2 and TRBJ2-7, is as follows: EAGVAQSPRYKIIEKRQSVAFWCNPISGHATLYWYQQILGQGPKLLIQFQNNGVVDDSQLPKDRFSAERLKGVDSTLKIQPAKLEDSAVYLCASSPTLREQYFGPGTRLTVT.

The J gene is TRBJ2-2, the V gene TRBV15, with D uncertain. CDR1 and CDR2 from the germline V gene are LNHNV and YYDKDF (reference sequence). CDR3 length: 15 amino acids. V lost 0 bases and J lost 3, with 8 bases in between. This CDR3 is CATSREAGYTGELFF. In DNA form, the CDR3 reads TGTGCCACCAGCAGAGAAGCCGGCTACACCGGGGAGCTGTTTTTT. Full variable domain (rest looked up from reference TRBV15 and TRBJ2-2): DAMVIQNPRYQVTQFGKPVTLSCSQTLNHNVMYWYQQKSSQAPKLLFHYYDKDFNNEADTPDNFQSRRPNTSFCFLDIRSPGLGDTAMYLCATSREAGYTGELFFGEGSRLTVL.

The chain has TRBV4-1 and TRBJ2-1, with 10 nucleotides matching TRBD2. CDR1 and CDR2 from the germline V gene are MGHRA and YSYEKL. This CDR3 spans 20 amino acids. J was trimmed by 0 bases and V by 3 bases; bases with no gene match: 14. The DNA for the CDR3 is TGCGCCAGCAGCCATCCTAGCGGGGGAAGCGAAGCGAGCTCCTACAATGAGCAGTTCTTC. Translated: CASSHPSGGSEASSYNEQFF.